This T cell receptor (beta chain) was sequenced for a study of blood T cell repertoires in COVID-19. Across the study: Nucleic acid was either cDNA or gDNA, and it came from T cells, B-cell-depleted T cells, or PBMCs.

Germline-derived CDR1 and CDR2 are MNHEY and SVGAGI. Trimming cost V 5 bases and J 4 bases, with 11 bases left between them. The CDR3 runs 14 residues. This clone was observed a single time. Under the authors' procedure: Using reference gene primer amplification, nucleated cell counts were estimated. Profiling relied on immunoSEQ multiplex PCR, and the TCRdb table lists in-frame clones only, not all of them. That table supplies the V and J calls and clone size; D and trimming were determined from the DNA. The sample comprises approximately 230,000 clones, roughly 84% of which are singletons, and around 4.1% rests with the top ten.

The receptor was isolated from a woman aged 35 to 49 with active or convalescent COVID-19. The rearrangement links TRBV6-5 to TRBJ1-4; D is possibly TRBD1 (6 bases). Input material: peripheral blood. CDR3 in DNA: TGTGCCAGCAGTAGGACAGTCTTTAATGAAAAACTGTTTTTT. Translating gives CASSRTVFNEKLFF.